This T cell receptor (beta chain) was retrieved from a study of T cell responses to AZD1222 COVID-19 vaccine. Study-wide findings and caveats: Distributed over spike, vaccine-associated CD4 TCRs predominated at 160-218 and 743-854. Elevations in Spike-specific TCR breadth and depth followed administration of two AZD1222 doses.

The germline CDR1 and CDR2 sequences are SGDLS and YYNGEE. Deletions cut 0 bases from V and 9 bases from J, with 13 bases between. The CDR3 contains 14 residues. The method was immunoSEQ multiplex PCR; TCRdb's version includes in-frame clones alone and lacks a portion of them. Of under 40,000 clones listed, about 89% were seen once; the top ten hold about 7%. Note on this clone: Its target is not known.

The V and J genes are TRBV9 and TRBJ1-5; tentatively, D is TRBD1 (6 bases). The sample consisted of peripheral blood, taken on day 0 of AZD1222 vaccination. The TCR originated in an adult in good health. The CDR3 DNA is TGTGCCAGCAGCGTAGGTGGGGGGCCAGGGCCCCAGCATTTT. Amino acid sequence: CASSVGGGPGPQHF.